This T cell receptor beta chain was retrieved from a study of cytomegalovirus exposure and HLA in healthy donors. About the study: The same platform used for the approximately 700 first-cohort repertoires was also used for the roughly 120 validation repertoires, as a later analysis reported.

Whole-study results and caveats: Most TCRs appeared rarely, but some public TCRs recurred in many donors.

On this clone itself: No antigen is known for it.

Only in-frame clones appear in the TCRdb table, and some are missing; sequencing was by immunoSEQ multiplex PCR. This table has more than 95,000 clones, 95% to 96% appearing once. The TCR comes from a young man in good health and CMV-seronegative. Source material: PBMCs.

Here the CDR3 reads CASSIGNNEQFF. CDR3 bases: TGTGCCAGTAGTATAGGTAACAATGAGCAGTTCTTC. The chain has TRBV19 and TRBJ2-1; D gene uncertain. The CDR3 sequence is 12 residues long. The germline CDR1 and CDR2 sequences are LNHDA and SQIVND (reference sequence). V dropped 1 base and J dropped 5 bases, with 3 bases sitting between them.